The source of this T cell receptor (beta chain) is a study of T cell responses to AZD1222 COVID-19 vaccine. V gave up 1 base and J gave up 5 bases, with 12 bases separating them. The CDR3 covers 15 residues. Germline CDR1 and CDR2: SGHVS and FQNEAQ. This table comes from immunoSEQ multiplex PCR, and its TCRdb copy is limited to in-frame clones, with some not included. This table has 110,000 or so clones, 80% to 95% appearing once. This clone was found once. The sequences come from peripheral blood, collected on day 0 of AZD1222 vaccination. This chain links TRBV7-8 with TRBJ2-1; no clear D. This receptor was taken from an adult in good health. Here the CDR3 DNA reads TGTGCCAGCAGCTTAGAGGGATTGTATAACAATGAGCAGTTCTTC. Protein sequence: CASSLEGLYNNEQFF.